This paragraph reports one T cell receptor (beta chain). Per the original data handling: Estimated nucleated cell counts came from reference gene primer amplification. Profiled with immunoSEQ multiplex PCR; TCRdb holds only in-frame clones, not every one. The V and J calls and clone size are taken from that table; D and trimming were inferred from the DNA. The sample has roughly 220,000 clones, about 86% seen once. The sample originates from a study of blood T cell repertoires in COVID-19. Looking at the study overall: Italy, Spain and the United States were the sources of the convalescent and acute COVID-19 samples.

This CDR3 comprises 14 residues. The V gene is TRBV12-2, the J gene TRBJ2-5; TRBD2 is the table's D call and was not checked against the DNA. TRBV12-2 is recorded as a pseudogene. What was sequenced was peripheral blood. The source of this sequence is a woman in her sixties with acute or convalescent COVID-19. DNA for the CDR3: TGTGCAAGTCGCTCCCGGGGGGAGGTAGAGACCCAGTACTTC. Translated: CASRSRGEVETQYF.